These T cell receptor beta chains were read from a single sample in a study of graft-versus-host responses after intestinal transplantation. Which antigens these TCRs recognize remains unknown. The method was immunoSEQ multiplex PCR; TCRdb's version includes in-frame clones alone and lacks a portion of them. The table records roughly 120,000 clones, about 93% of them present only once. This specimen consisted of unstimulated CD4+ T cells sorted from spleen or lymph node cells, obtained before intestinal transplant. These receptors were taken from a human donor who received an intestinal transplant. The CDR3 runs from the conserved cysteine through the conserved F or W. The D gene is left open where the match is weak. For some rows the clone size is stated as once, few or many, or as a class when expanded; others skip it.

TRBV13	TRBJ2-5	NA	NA	TGTGCCAGCAGGGGTAGCGGAAACCTCGAGGGGGAGACCCAGTACTTC	CASRGSGNLEGETQYF
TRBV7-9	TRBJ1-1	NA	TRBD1	TGTGCCAGCCAGGGACAGGGAAACACTGAAGCTTTCTTT	CASQGQGNTEAFF
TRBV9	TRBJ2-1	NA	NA	TGTGCCAGCAGCGTAAGGCTAACAACTTACAATGAGCAGTTCTTC	CASSVRLTTYNEQFF
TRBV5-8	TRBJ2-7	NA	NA	TGTGCCAGCAGAGGAGGGGGGGTTAGTATCTACGAGCAGTACTTC	CASRGGGVSIYEQYF
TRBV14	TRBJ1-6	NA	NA	TGTGCCAGCAGCCGCTGGGGAAATAATTCACCCCTCCACTTT	CASSRWGNNSPLHF
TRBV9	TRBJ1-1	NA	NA	TGTGCCAGCAGCTCCGGACCTATTTACACTGAAGCTTTCTTT	CASSSGPIYTEAFF
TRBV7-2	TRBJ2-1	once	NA	TGTGCCAGCACCCCCTGGGGGGCCGCGAGCTCCTACAATGAGCAGTTCTTC	CASTPWGAASSYNEQFF
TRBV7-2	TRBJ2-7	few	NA	TGTGCCAGTTCAAGGGCCTACGAGCAGTACTTC	CASSRAYEQYF
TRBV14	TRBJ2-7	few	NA	TGTGCCAGCAGCCAGGGGGCAGGTCCCTACGAGCAGTACTTC	CASSQGAGPYEQYF
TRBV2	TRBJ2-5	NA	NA	TGTGCCAGCACGACCCAAGAGACCCAGTACTTC	CASTTQETQYF
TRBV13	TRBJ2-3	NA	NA	TGTGCCAGCAGCTGGACGGCAGATACGCAGTATTTT	CASSWTADTQYF
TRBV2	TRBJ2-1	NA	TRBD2	TGTGCCAGCAGAGGTCATCCCGATAGCGGGAGGGCCGGGAATGAGCAGTTCTTC	CASRGHPDSGRAGNEQFF
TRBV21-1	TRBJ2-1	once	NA	TGTGCCAGCAGCAAAGAGGGGGATGGCTACAATGAGCAGTTCTTC	CASSKEGDGYNEQFF
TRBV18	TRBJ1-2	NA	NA	TGTGCCAGCTCACGTGACAGCCGGGGCAACTATGGCTACACCTTC	CASSRDSRGNYGYTF
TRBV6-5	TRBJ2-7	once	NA	TGTGCCAGCAGTCAGTACAGGTTTGGCTACGAGCAGTACTTC	CASSQYRFGYEQYF
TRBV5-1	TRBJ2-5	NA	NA	TGCGCCAGCAGCCTCTCGGGGCCTACGCAAGAGACCCAGTACTTC	CASSLSGPTQETQYF
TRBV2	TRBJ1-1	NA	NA	TGTGCCAGCAGGTTACAGGGTACGAACACTGAAGCTTTCTTT	CASRLQGTNTEAFF
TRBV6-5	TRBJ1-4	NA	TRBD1	TGTGCCAGCAGGCTATTGGGACAGGTTAATGAAAAACTGTTTTTT	CASRLLGQVNEKLFF
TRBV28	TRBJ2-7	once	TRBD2	TGTGCCAGCAGCCTATTCGGGGGGGCCTACGAGCAGTACTTC	CASSLFGGAYEQYF
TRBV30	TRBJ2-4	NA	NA	TGTGCCTGGAGTGCCCAGGGGATAGGCATTCAGTACTTC	CAWSAQGIGIQYF
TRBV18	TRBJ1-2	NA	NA	TGTGCCAGCTCACCACAATCCTCCTACACCTTC	CASSPQSSYTF
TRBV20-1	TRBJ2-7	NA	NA	TGCCAAATGGGGGGAGGCTACGAGCAGTACTTC	CQMGGGYEQYF
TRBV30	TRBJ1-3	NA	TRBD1	TGTGCCTGGAGGCCCATGACAGGGCCTAGCTCTGGAAACACCATATATTTT	CAWRPMTGPSSGNTIYF
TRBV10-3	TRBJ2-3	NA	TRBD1	TGTGCCATCAGTTTTCAGGGGGCAAGAGATACGCAGTATTTT	CAISFQGARDTQYF
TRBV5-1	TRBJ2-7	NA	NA	TGCGCCAGCAGCTTGTCCAGGGTCGGCGAGCAGTACTTC	CASSLSRVGEQYF
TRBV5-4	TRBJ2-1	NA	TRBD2	TGTGCCAGCAGCTTGGCGTTAGCGGGATTGGACAATGAGCAGTTCTTC	CASSLALAGLDNEQFF
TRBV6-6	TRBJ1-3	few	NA	TGTGCCAGCAGCCCGACGGGCCAAGGCGGCACCATATATTTT	CASSPTGQGGTIYF
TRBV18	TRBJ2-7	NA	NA	TGTGCCAGCTCACCACCGATGTCTCCGCCGTACTTC	CASSPPMSPPYF
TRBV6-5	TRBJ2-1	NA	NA	TGTGCCAGCAGCCCTTACCCCATCCTGGGTGAGCAGTTCTTC	CASSPYPILGEQFF
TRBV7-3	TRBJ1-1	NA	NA	TGTGCCAGCAGCTTGTCTCCGGGAACCGGGACAATGAGCCCCTACACTGAAGCTTTCTTT	CASSLSPGTGTMSPYTEAFF
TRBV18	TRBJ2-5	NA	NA	TGTGCCAGCTCCCGCCCTCGTTTGGGGACCCAAGAGACCCAGTACTTC	CASSRPRLGTQETQYF
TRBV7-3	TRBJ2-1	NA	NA	TGTGCCAGCAGCGGACCGGGACTGAGCAATGAGCAGTTCTTC	CASSGPGLSNEQFF
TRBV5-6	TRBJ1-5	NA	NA	TGTGCCAGCAGCCCGGGACACCTTAGCAATCAGCCCCAGCATTTT	CASSPGHLSNQPQHF
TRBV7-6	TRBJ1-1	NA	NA	TGTGCCAGCAGCGGGGGGATAAAGACTGAAGCTTTCTTT	CASSGGIKTEAFF
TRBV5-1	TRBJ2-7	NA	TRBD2	TGCGCCAGCAGCTTACTAGCGGGAGCCAATCCCTACGAGCAGTACTTC	CASSLLAGANPYEQYF
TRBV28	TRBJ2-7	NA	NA	TGTGCCAGCAGTTCCGCGGAGTATCGGAAGGCCTACGAGCAGTACTTC	CASSSAEYRKAYEQYF
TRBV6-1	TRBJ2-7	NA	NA	TGTGCCAGCAGTGAAAGATCCTACGAGCAGTACTTC	CASSERSYEQYF
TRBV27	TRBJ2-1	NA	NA	TGTGCCAGCAGTTTTGGTGTAGTAACAGGGCGGTTTAGGGCTGGGAATGAGCAGTTCTTC	CASSFGVVTGRFRAGNEQFF
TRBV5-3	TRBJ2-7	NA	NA	TGTGCCAGAAGCGTCCATCCGCCCCCCCGCGCCAAAAATTACGAGCAGTACTTC	CARSVHPPPRAKNYEQYF